The following is a TCR beta chain sequence with its context. Its target is not known. The sample originates from a study of blood T cells in healthy people across ages. The study's findings and limits: With donor CMV status unknown, expanded clonotype changes were possibly confounded.

This CDR3 region has 16 residues. Germline CDR1 is MNHEY and CDR2 is SMNVEV (reference sequence). The V and J ends lost 0 bases and 4 bases, in that order; junction bases with no gene match: 6. The authors ran a second PCR of 7 to 11 cycles using a sample-barcoded 5' primer and a J-beta primer mix. MiXCR, applied by TCRdb to the 5' RACE reads, yields one record per CDR3 protein. The data show about 580,000 distinct CDR3 sequences, with around half seen just once and just under 25% held by the top ten. The sequenced material came from blood. V is TRBV27 and J is TRBJ2-7; TRBD2 agrees at 10 bases. The clonotype comes from an elderly man in good health. CDR3 in amino acids: CASSLSPTSGIYEQYF. CDR3 DNA: TGTGCCAGCAGTTTATCCCCTACTAGCGGGATATACGAGCAGTACTTC.